The 21 T cell receptor beta chains presented below share a single source sample, sequenced in a study of blood T cell repertoires in COVID-19. This table comes from immunoSEQ multiplex PCR, and its TCRdb copy is limited to in-frame clones, with some not included. The table includes roughly 92,000 clones, about nine tenths detected once. Material for sequencing was peripheral blood. Every receptor here comes from a man aged 50-60 years with acute or convalescent COVID-19.

The chain links TRBV7-2 to TRBJ2-3, with 7 bases fitting TRBD1. The V and J ends lost 4 bases and 3 bases, in that order; junction bases with no gene match: 1. CDR3 length: 13 amino acids. The germline CDR1 and CDR2 sequences are SGHTA and FQGNSA. The CDR3 bases are TGTGCCAGCAGCTCCAGGGGGACAGATACGCAGTATTTT. The encoded protein is CASSSRGTDTQYF. The entire variable domain, with the rest obtained from reference TRBV7-2 and TRBJ2-3, is as follows: GAGVSQSPSNKVTEKGKDVELRCDPISGHTALYWYRQSLGQGLEFLIYFQGNSAPDKSGLPSDRFSAERTGGSVSTLTIQRTQQEDSAVYLCASSSRGTDTQYFGPGTRLTVL.

The chain has TRBV5-1 and TRBJ1-3; D might be TRBD1 (6 bases). The germline V gene encodes CDR1 SGHRS and CDR2 YFSETQ. V was trimmed by 0 bases and J by 3 bases, leaving 10 bases between them. This CDR3 is built from 15 residues. The CDR3 bases are TGCGCCAGCAGCTTGGCAGGGGCTGATGGAAACACCATATATTTT. The encoded protein is CASSLAGADGNTIYF. The full variable domain, in which reference TRBV5-1 and TRBJ1-3 provide the parts outside the CDR3, is KAGVTQTPRYLIKTRGQQVTLSCSPISGHRSVSWYQQTPGQGLQFLFEYFSETQRNKGNFPGRFSGRQFSNSRSEMNVSTLELGDSALYLCASSLAGADGNTIYFGEGSWLTVV.

CDR3 bases: TGTGCCAGCGGAAAACAGGGGAACACCGGGGAGCTGTTTTTT. Protein product: CASGKQGNTGELFF. The V gene is TRBV5-4, the J gene TRBJ2-2, with a possible D match to TRBD1 (6 bases). Trimming shortened V by 7 bases and J by 1 base, and 11 bases separated the two germline ends. The CDR3 consists of 14 residues. The germline V gene encodes CDR1 SGHNT and CDR2 YYREEE (reference sequence).

V gene TRBV3-1 (or the pseudogene TRBV3-2) combines with J gene TRBJ1-4; TRBD1 might be the D (6 bases). Trimming left V 4 bases short and J 0 bases short, with 15 bases between. Germline V gives CDR1 LGHDT, CDR2 YNNKEL (reference sequence). The CDR3 loop spans 17 amino acids. DNA of the CDR3: TGTGCCAGCAGCCTCATTGGACAGCGAGCAACTAATGAAAAACTGTTTTTT. Amino acid sequence: CASSLIGQRATNEKLFF.

This rearrangement joins TRBV9 to TRBJ1-2, with unresolved D. Deletions cut 4 bases from V and 5 bases from J, with 12 bases between. The CDR3 is made up of 13 amino acids. Per the germline V gene, CDR1 is SGDLS and CDR2 is YYNGEE. The CDR3 bases are TGTGCCAGCAGCCCAGCCCCAGGATATGGCTACACCTTC. Protein: CASSPAPGYGYTF.

The V and J genes are TRBV10-3 and TRBJ2-1; 10 positions match TRBD2. Germline V gene lookup returns CDR1 ENHRY and CDR2 SYGVKD. Germline trimming cut 4 bases from V and 7 bases from J; bases unmatched to any gene: 10. The CDR3 sequence is 16 residues long. The CDR3 reads CAISGAGTSVKNEQFF. The CDR3 DNA reads TGTGCCATCAGTGGGGCCGGGACTAGCGTTAAGAATGAGCAGTTCTTC.

This clone has a single count. The chain recombines TRBV19 with TRBJ1-1; D ambiguous. Germline V lookup: CDR1 LNHDA, CDR2 SQIVND (reference sequence). The CDR3 loop spans 15 amino acids. Between the trimmed V and J ends, which lost 3 bases and 5 bases, there was a span of 16 bases. CDR3 sequence reads: CASSIGGGLRTEAFF. DNA of the CDR3: TGTGCCAGTAGTATCGGAGGCGGCTTAAGGACTGAAGCTTTCTTT.

This chain joins TRBV15 and TRBJ1-2, with unresolved D. CDR1 and CDR2 (germline): LNHNV, YYDKDF (reference sequence). Between the trimmed V and J ends, which lost 0 bases and 8 bases, there was a span of 13 bases. CDR3 length equals 14 residues. The CDR3, as DNA: TGTGCCACCAGCAGAGATAGCACTGCCTGGGGCTACACCTTC. This codes for CATSRDSTAWGYTF.

The rearrangement joins TRBV14 to TRBJ1-2, with D perhaps matching TRBD1 (5 bases). Trimming took off 4 bases at V and 2 bases at J, with 14 bases between the two ends. CDR3 length: 15 residues. Germline values: CDR1 SGHDN, CDR2 FVKESK. The CDR3 is CASSLQAGKNYGYTF. CDR3 DNA sequence: TGTGCCAGCAGCCTCCAAGCAGGGAAAAACTATGGCTACACCTTC.

The rearrangement uses TRBV19 and TRBJ1-1; D is perhaps TRBD1 (5 bases). This CDR3 comprises 13 residues. V shed 3 bases and J shed 4 bases, with 9 bases lying between them. Germline values: CDR1 LNHDA, CDR2 SQIVND (reference sequence). CDR3 bases: TGTGCCAGTAGTATGCGGGGGGTCACTGAAGCTTTCTTT. Translating gives CASSMRGVTEAFF.

The CDR3 sequence: CASSVNRANYGYTF. As DNA, the CDR3 is TGTGCCAGCAGCGTCAACAGGGCTAACTATGGCTACACCTTC. The chain joins TRBV9 to TRBJ1-2, with D tentatively TRBD1 (6 bases). The CDR3 totals 14 residues. V was pared by 2 bases and J by 0 bases, with 8 bases between. Germline V gene sequence: CDR1 SGDLS, CDR2 YYNGEE.

V gene TRBV18 combines with J gene TRBJ2-6; D gene unclear. The CDR3 contains 14 residues. The germline CDR1 and CDR2 sequences are KGHSH and LQKENI. V was trimmed by 5 bases and J by 0 bases, leaving 5 bases between them. As DNA, the CDR3 is TGTGCCAGCTCAGAGAGCTCTGGGGCCAACGTCCTGACTTTC. Residues: CASSESSGANVLTF.

V gene TRBV18 combines with J gene TRBJ1-5, with 9 bases that match TRBD1. CDR3 size: 15 residues. The germline V gene has CDR1 KGHSH and CDR2 LQKENI. J was trimmed by 4 bases and V by 3 bases; bases with no gene match: 4. The CDR3 is CASSPPTGGNQPQHF. CDR3 nucleotide sequence: TGTGCCAGCTCACCCCCGACAGGGGGTAATCAGCCCCAGCATTTT.

This rearrangement joins TRBV6-2 or TRBV6-3 to TRBJ1-4; D not resolved. Germline loops: CDR1 MNHEY, CDR2 SVGEGT. CDR3 length: 12 amino acids. V lost 6 bases and J lost 10, with 12 bases in between. The CDR3 loop reads CASSRVVPKLFF. The CDR3 DNA is TGTGCCAGCAGCCGCGTCGTCCCAAAACTGTTTTTT.

The gene calls are TRBV5-1 and TRBJ1-2; D possibly corresponds to TRBD1 (6 bases). The CDR3 contains 13 residues. The V end was cut by 4 bases, the J end by 6 bases, with 13 bases between. CDR1 is SGHRS, CDR2 YFSETQ, per germline. CDR3 sequence reads: CASSPDSTDGYTF. Here the CDR3 DNA reads TGCGCCAGCAGCCCGGACAGTACCGATGGCTACACCTTC.

The chain is built from TRBV10-3 and TRBJ2-7; D is perhaps TRBD1 (6 bases). CDR3 length: 13 residues. V dropped 4 bases and J dropped 3 bases, with 10 bases sitting between them. CDR1 and CDR2 from the germline V gene are ENHRY and SYGVKD. The CDR3 nucleotides read TGTGCCATCAGTGCTGGCAGGGGCTACGAGCAGTACTTC. Its translation is CAISAGRGYEQYF.

This chain links TRBV19 with TRBJ2-7; a possible D gene is TRBD2 (7 bases). Trimming took 10 bases from V and 5 from J, leaving 18 bases between them. Germline-derived CDR1 and CDR2 are LNHDA and SQIVND (reference sequence). The CDR3 covers 13 residues. The CDR3 loop reads CATTKGEGNEQYF. CDR3 sequence (DNA): TGTGCCACAACTAAGGGGGAGGGCAACGAGCAGTACTTC.

This chain uses TRBV21-1 with TRBJ2-7; the listed D gene, TRBD2, was not tested against the DNA. TRBV21-1 is assigned pseudogene status. The CDR3 length is 14 residues. CDR3 amino acids: CASTAGEGLAEQYF. The CDR3 DNA is TGTGCCAGCACCGCAGGGGAGGGCCTTGCCGAGCAGTACTTC.

V usage is TRBV11-3 and J usage is TRBJ1-4; possibly TRBD1 for D (5 bases). Germline V gene data show CDR1 as SGHNT and CDR2 as YENEEA. The CDR3 is made up of 14 amino acids. Trimming stripped 5 bases from V and 1 base from J, with 8 bases between. The DNA for the CDR3 is TGTGCCAGCAGCAAAAGGGGAACTAATGAAAAACTGTTTTTT. Amino acids: CASSKRGTNEKLFF.

The chain is built from TRBV6-5 and TRBJ1-1; tentative D call: TRBD1 (5 bases). Germline CDR1 and CDR2: MNHEY and SVGAGI. Trimming left V 5 bases short and J 5 bases short, with 18 bases between. The CDR3 contains 15 residues. DNA of the CDR3: TGTGCCAGCAGTAAAACCTGGGGCCAAGGGACTGAAGCTTTCTTT. Translated, it gives CASSKTWGQGTEAFF.

The rearrangement joins TRBV12-3 or TRBV12-4 to TRBJ1-1, with D maybe TRBD1 (6 bases). The CDR3 is made up of 13 amino acids. V shed 3 bases and J shed 10 bases, with 15 bases lying between them. The CDR3 bases are TGTGCCAGCAGTTTCGGTCGGGGGGCCGGAGCTTTCTTT. The encoded protein is CASSFGRGAGAFF.